Following are 17 T cell receptor beta chains from one sample sequenced in a study of T cells in localized non-small cell lung cancer. The data were produced by immunoSEQ multiplex PCR, yet TCRdb's version contains in-frame clones alone and is incomplete. The data contain roughly 1,600 clones, under 30% of them seen just once; the ten biggest clones take up about 7.7%. Sequencing used normal lung tissue next to the tumor, obtained before any cancer treatment. These receptors all stem from a female donor over 55 with stage II squamous cell lung carcinoma.

By proportion, this clone is medium-sized (0.01 to 0.1%). The rearrangement uses TRBV28 and TRBJ1-1; TRBD1 matches at 8 bases. V shed 6 bases and J 1 base; nucleotides not matched to a gene: 7. The CDR3 spans 15 residues. CDR1 and CDR2 from the germline V gene are MDHEN and SYDVKM. This chain's CDR3 is CASRPQGAGNTEAFF. Here the CDR3 DNA reads TGTGCCAGCAGACCTCAGGGGGCCGGGAACACTGAAGCTTTCTTT.

This clone was seen a single time. The chain recombines TRBV19 with TRBJ2-2; TRBD1 aligns across 11 bases. J gave up 7 bases and V 4 bases, and 5 bases lay outside the gene matches. CDR1 LNHDA and CDR2 SQIVND come from the germline V gene (reference sequence). This CDR3 has 15 residues. CDR3 region: CASSTGTGGHGELFF. Written as DNA, the CDR3 is TGTGCCAGTAGTACCGGGACAGGGGGACACGGGGAGCTGTTTTTT.

This rearrangement joins TRBV19 to TRBJ2-7; D perhaps matches TRBD1 (5 bases). The CDR3 totals 14 residues. Trimming took off 9 bases at V and 2 bases at J, with 17 bases between the two ends. Germline V gene data show CDR1 as LNHDA and CDR2 as SQIVND (reference sequence). Here the CDR3 DNA reads TGTGCCAGGAACCCCTTGACAGCCCCCTACGAGCAGTACGTC. It translates to CARNPLTAPYEQYV.

V is TRBV6-8 and J is TRBJ2-1; 8 nucleotides line up with TRBD2. V gave up 0 bases and J gave up 3 bases; unmatched junction bases: 10. This CDR3 is 18 amino acids long. Per the germline V gene, CDR1 is MNHGY and CDR2 is SAAAGT. CDR3: CASSYSGVRGGYYNEQFF. CDR3 coding DNA: TGTGCCAGCAGTTACTCCGGGGTCCGCGGGGGGTACTACAATGAGCAGTTCTTC.

The genes are TRBV11-3 and TRBJ2-7; D perhaps matches TRBD1 (5 bases). Germline values: CDR1 SGHNT, CDR2 YENEEA. V gave up 3 bases and J gave up 1 base, with 10 bases separating them. The CDR3 is made up of 14 amino acids. For the CDR3, the DNA is TGTGCCAGCAGCTTGGCCAGGGCATCCTACGAGCAGTACTTC. It specifies CASSLARASYEQYF.

The J gene is TRBJ2-3, the V gene TRBV19; a possible D gene is TRBD1 (7 bases). The CDR3 covers 15 residues. The V end was cut by 3 bases, the J end by 4 bases, with 14 bases between. The germline V gene encodes CDR1 LNHDA and CDR2 SQIVND (reference sequence). The CDR3 nucleotides are TGTGCCAGTAGTATCCAGGGGGGCGGAGCAGATACGCAGTATTTT. Residues: CASSIQGGGADTQYF.

The chain couples TRBV14 to TRBJ1-2; D is uncertain. The CDR3 runs to 13 residues. V was shortened by 4 bases and J by 4 bases, with 10 bases between the two germline ends. Germline-derived CDR1 and CDR2 are SGHDN and FVKESK. CDR3 sequence (DNA): TGTGCCAGCAGCCTTGCTCTGTCCTATGGCTACACCTTC. Its protein product is CASSLALSYGYTF.

The chain is built from TRBV15 and TRBJ2-6; D call uncertain. This CDR3 comprises 17 residues. Trimming pared 1 base from V and 2 bases from J, leaving 12 bases between. CDR1 and CDR2 from the germline V gene are LNHNV and YYDKDF (reference sequence). The CDR3 loop reads CATSRGSTNPGANVLTF. CDR3 sequence (DNA): TGTGCCACCAGCAGAGGGAGTACGAATCCTGGGGCCAACGTCCTGACTTTC.

J is TRBJ1-6 and V is TRBV28; TRBD1 agrees at 8 bases. Germline-derived CDR1 and CDR2 are MDHEN and SYDVKM. This CDR3 is 16 amino acids long. J gave up 5 bases and V 6 bases, and 9 bases lay outside the gene matches. Here the CDR3 DNA reads TGTGCCAGCAGCGACCTCCGGACAGGGAATAATTCACCCCTCCACTTT. This gives the protein CASSDLRTGNNSPLHF.

This clone is deemed medium-sized. This rearrangement joins TRBV11-3 to TRBJ1-2, with D possibly being TRBD1 (5 bases). The CDR3 has 15 residues. CDR1 is SGHNT, CDR2 YENEEA, per germline. V lost 2 bases and J 1 base, leaving 11 bases between the germline ends. The CDR3, as DNA: TGTGCCAGCAGCTTAACCACAGACAGTAACTATGGCTACACCTTC. Its translation: CASSLTTDSNYGYTF. The full variable domain, completed using reference TRBV11-3 and TRBJ1-2, is EAGVVQSPRYKIIEKKQPVAFWCNPISGHNTLYWYLQNLGQGPELLIRYENEEAVDDSQLPKDRFSAERLKGVDSTLKIQPAELGDSAVYLCASSLTTDSNYGYTFGSGTRLTVV.

This clone showed up just once. V and J are TRBV19 and TRBJ1-1; no firm D call. CDR3 size: 11 residues. The V end was cut by 5 bases, the J end by 10 bases, with 11 bases between. CDR1 LNHDA and CDR2 SQIVND come from the germline V gene (reference sequence). The chain's CDR3 is CASSYNRVAFF. CDR3 bases: TGTGCCAGTAGTTACAACCGGGTAGCTTTCTTT.

The chain has TRBV9 and TRBJ2-3; no clear D. The CDR3 sequence is 13 residues long. Trimming cost V 3 bases and J 4 bases, with 9 bases left between them. Germline values: CDR1 SGDLS, CDR2 YYNGEE. The CDR3 DNA is TGTGCCAGCAGCGCAGAGGTCCCAGATACGCAGTATTTT. This encodes CASSAEVPDTQYF.

J is TRBJ1-2 and V is TRBV11-3, with a possible D match to TRBD1 (6 bases). The CDR3 has 14 amino acids. The germline V gene has CDR1 SGHNT and CDR2 YENEEA. Between the trimmed V and J ends, which lost 2 bases and 0 bases, there was a span of 7 bases. The CDR3 is CASSLPGANYGYTF. In DNA form, the CDR3 reads TGTGCCAGCAGCTTACCAGGGGCTAACTATGGCTACACCTTC.

The chain uses TRBV11-3 and TRBJ1-1; D perhaps matches TRBD1 (5 bases). Germline V gives CDR1 SGHNT, CDR2 YENEEA. V was shortened by 3 bases and J by 3 bases, with 17 bases between the two germline ends. The CDR3 extends over 16 amino acids. In DNA form, the CDR3 reads TGTGCCAGCAGCTTGGTTGGGAGGGGAGGGGACACTGAAGCTTTCTTT. Protein sequence: CASSLVGRGGDTEAFF.

The gene calls are TRBV15 and TRBJ2-4, with D unresolved. This CDR3 has 17 amino acids. Germline CDR1 LNHNV, CDR2 YYDKDF (reference sequence). Deletions cut 0 bases from V and 0 bases from J, with 12 bases between. In DNA, the CDR3 is TGTGCCACCAGCAGAGATCGGGCATCGCTAGCCAAAAACATTCAGTACTTC. Amino acid sequence: CATSRDRASLAKNIQYF.

This clone was recorded a few times. The gene calls are TRBV1 and TRBJ2-7; whether TRBD2, the table's D call, matches the DNA was not checked. TRBV1 is classified as a pseudogene. The CDR3 totals 15 residues. The CDR3 here is CASSQKREYSYEQYF. As DNA, the CDR3 is TGCGCCAGCAGCCAAAAGCGGGAGTACTCCTACGAGCAGTACTTC.

The table lists this clone with a few counts. The chain couples TRBV11-3 to TRBJ2-7, with D unresolved. The CDR3 spans 16 residues. Germline CDR1 reads SGHNT; CDR2 reads YENEEA. Trimming left V 4 bases short and J 3 bases short, with 19 bases between. The CDR3 DNA sequence: TGTGCCAGCAGCTCACCGGACCGACTCCCAGACTACGAGCAGTACTTC. This translates into CASSSPDRLPDYEQYF.